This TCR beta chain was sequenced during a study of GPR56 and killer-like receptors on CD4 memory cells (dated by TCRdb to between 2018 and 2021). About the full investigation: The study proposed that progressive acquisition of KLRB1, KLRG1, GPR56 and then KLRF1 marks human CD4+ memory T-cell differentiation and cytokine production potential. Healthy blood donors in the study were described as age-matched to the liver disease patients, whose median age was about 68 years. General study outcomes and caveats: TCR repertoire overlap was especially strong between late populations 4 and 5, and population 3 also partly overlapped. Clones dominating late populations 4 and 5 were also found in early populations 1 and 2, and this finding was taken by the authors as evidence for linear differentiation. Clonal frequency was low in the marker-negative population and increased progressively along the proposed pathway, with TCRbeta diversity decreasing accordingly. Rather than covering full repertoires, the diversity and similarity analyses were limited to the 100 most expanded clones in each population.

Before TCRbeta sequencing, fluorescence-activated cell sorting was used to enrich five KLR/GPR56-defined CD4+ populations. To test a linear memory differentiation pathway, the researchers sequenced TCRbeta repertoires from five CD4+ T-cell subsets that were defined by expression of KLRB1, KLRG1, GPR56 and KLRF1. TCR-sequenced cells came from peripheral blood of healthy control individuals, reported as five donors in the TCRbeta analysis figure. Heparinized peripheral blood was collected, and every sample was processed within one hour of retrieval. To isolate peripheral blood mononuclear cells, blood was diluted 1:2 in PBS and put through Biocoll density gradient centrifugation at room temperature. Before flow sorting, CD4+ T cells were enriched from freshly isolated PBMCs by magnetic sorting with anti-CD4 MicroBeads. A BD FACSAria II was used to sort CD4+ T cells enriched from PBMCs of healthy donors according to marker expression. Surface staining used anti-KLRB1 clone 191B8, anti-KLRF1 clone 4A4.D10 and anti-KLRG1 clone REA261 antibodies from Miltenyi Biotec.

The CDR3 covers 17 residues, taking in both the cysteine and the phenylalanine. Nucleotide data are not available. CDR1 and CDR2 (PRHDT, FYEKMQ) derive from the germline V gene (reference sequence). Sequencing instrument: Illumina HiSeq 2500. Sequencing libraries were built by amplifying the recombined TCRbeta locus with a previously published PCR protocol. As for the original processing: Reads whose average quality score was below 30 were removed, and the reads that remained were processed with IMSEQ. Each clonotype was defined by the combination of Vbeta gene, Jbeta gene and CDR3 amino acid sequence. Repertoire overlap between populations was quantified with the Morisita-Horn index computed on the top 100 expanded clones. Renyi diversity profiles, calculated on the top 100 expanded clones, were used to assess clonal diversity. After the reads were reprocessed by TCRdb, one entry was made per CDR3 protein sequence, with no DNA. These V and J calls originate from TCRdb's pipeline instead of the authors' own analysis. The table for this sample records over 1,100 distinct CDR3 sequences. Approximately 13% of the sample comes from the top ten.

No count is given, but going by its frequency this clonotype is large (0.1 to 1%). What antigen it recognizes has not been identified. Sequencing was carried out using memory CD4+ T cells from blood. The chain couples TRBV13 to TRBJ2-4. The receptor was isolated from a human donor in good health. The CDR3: CASSLIIRGIAKNIQYF.